The clone carrying this TCR beta chain was seen only a few times. What it binds is unknown. TRB was amplified from about 240-490 ng of blood genomic DNA. The source of the sample is a study of T and B cells in COVID-19 patients. Multiplex PCR with BIOMED2 TRB-A/B primer pools amplified TRB rearrangements. Via MiXCR, TCRdb re-called the multiplex PCR reads, giving one row per CDR3 protein. This sample has about 9,400 distinct CDR3 sequences, with approximately 33% found just once. Findings of the study overall: Patients with COVID-19 reportedly showed strongly skewed T cell receptor beta variable and joining gene usage. There were approximately 2,500 TCR clusters exclusive to the recovered cohort, 30 to 40 with low generation probability. CD4+, regulatory T cell, CD8+ and sorted SARS-CoV-2-responsive or tetramer+ T cells were not yet sequenced. Clonality of TRB repertoires was high in active COVID-19; recovery brought above-healthy diversity and richness.

Trimming took 5 bases from V and 4 from J, leaving 15 bases between them. CDR1 is SGHVS, CDR2 FNYEAQ, per germline. The CDR3 totals 14 residues. The TCR sequence derives from a human donor who had recovered from COVID-19. The sequencing sample was made of blood. The chain joins TRBV7-6 to TRBJ2-7, with D possibly being TRBD1 (6 bases). CDR3 sequence: CASSPGTYTYEQYF. DNA for the CDR3: TGTGCCAGCAGCCCCGGGACATATACGTACGAGCAGTACTTC.